A single sample is the source of the 23 T cell receptor beta chains below, sequenced in a study of early T cells in non-severe SARS-CoV-2 infection. TCRdb called the 5' RACE reads again in MiXCR, with one record for every CDR3 protein. The sample includes approximately 70,000 distinct CDR3 sequences, 4.6% of them seen just once. The specimen comprised whole blood, sampled at baseline. These receptors were obtained from an adult who was a healthcare worker with PCR-confirmed SARS-CoV-2 infection or an uninfected control (not recorded which). The donor label of this sample is uncertain.

This clonotype was seen more than once but under ten times. The chain couples TRBV28 to TRBJ2-4, with D uncertain. The CDR3 is made up of 12 amino acids. V was clipped by 3 bases and J by 7 bases, with 7 bases between them. Germline loops: CDR1 MDHEN, CDR2 SYDVKM. The CDR3: CASSFRRNIQYF. CDR3 sequence (DNA): TGTGCCAGCAGTTTTAGACGGAACATTCAGTACTTC.

The CDR3 spells CASSPGRISGNTIYF. In DNA form, the CDR3 reads TGTGCCAGCAGCCCCGGGCGGATCTCTGGAAACACCATATATTTT. The chain carries TRBV12-3 or TRBV12-4 and TRBJ1-3; D is undetermined. Trimming removed 6 bases from V and 0 bases from J, with 12 bases in between. The CDR3 is 15 amino acids.

This clonotype was recorded a few times. CDR3 sequence (DNA): TGTGCCAGCAGCTTGGTGGCCAGAAGGAACACTGAAGCTTTCTTT. This translates into CASSLVARRNTEAFF. The rearrangement joins TRBV5-5 to TRBJ1-1; D call uncertain. Trimming stripped 0 bases from V and 1 base from J, with 10 bases between. CDR3 size: 15 residues. CDR1 SGHKS and CDR2 YYEKEE come from the germline V gene (reference sequence). Together with reference TRBV5-5 and TRBJ1-1, the CDR3 gives the full variable domain: DAGVTQSPTHLIKTRGQQVTLRCSPISGHKSVSWYQQVLGQGPQFIFQYYEKEERGRGNFPDRFSARQFPNYSSELNVNALLLGDSALYLCASSLVARRNTEAFFGQGTRLTVV.

This clonotype was seen more than once but under ten times. This chain's CDR3 is CASSLATTKAFF. The CDR3 nucleotides are TGTGCCAGCAGTTTAGCGACCACGAAAGCTTTCTTT. The genes are TRBV12-3 or TRBV12-4 and TRBJ1-1; no clear D gene. V was cut by 0 bases and J by 9 bases, with 8 bases left in between. CDR3 size: 12 residues.

Many counts were recorded for this clonotype. The chain employs TRBV5-5 and TRBJ2-7; D unresolved. Trimming removed 4 bases from V and 2 bases from J, with 7 bases in between. The germline CDR1 and CDR2 sequences are SGHKS and YYEKEE (reference sequence). The length of the CDR3 is 12 residues. CDR3 region: CASSTETYEQYF. The DNA of the CDR3 is TGTGCCAGCAGCACCGAGACCTACGAGCAGTACTTC.

V gene TRBV7-2 combines with J gene TRBJ2-7, with 12 bases identical to TRBD1. CDR3 length equals 15 residues. Germline trimming cut 2 bases from V and 4 bases from J; bases unmatched to any gene: 3. Germline CDR1 SGHTA, CDR2 FQGNSA. DNA of the CDR3: TGTGCCAGCAGCTTAAGGGGACAGGGGGCTTACGAGCAGTACTTC. Translated: CASSLRGQGAYEQYF.

The chain links TRBV7-3 to TRBJ1-1, with unresolved D. V was clipped by 4 bases and J by 1 base, with 10 bases between them. The CDR3 totals 14 residues. Germline loops: CDR1 SGHTA, CDR2 FQGTGA. DNA of the CDR3: TGTGCCAGCAGCTCGTTGGGCGGGAACACTGAAGCTTTCTTT. The encoded protein is CASSSLGGNTEAFF.

There are many counts of this clonotype. Germline and junction disagree at one end, which may indicate a read error. The chain recombines TRBV6-5 with TRBJ2-7; D gene ambiguous. This CDR3 contains 14 residues. CDR1 MNHEY and CDR2 SVGAGI come from the germline V gene. CDR3 protein: CTSSLSSLSYEQYF. DNA for the CDR3: TGTACCAGCAGCTTATCATCGCTCTCCTACGAGCAGTACTTC.

This clonotype appeared a few times. V and J are TRBV7-9 and TRBJ1-4; D unresolved. V dropped 1 base and J dropped 8 bases, with 11 bases sitting between them. The V gene's germline CDR1 is SEHNR and CDR2 FQNEAQ (reference sequence). The CDR3 spans 14 residues. CDR3 amino acids: CASSLGQNGEKLFF. The DNA of the CDR3 is TGTGCCAGCAGCTTAGGTCAAAATGGCGAAAAACTGTTTTTT. The full variable domain, completed using reference TRBV7-9 and TRBJ1-4, is DTGVSQNPRHKITKRGQNVTFRCDPISEHNRLYWYRQTLGQGPEFLTYFQNEAQLEKSRLLSDRFSAERPKGSFSTLEIQRTEQGDSAMYLCASSLGQNGEKLFFGSGTQLSVL.

This clonotype occurred a few times. The chain uses TRBV7-2 and TRBJ2-7, with D maybe TRBD1 (6 bases). Deletions cut 5 bases from V and 0 bases from J, with 17 bases between. This CDR3 is 16 amino acids long. Germline CDR1 is SGHTA and CDR2 is FQGNSA. CDR3 protein: CASSHRDNDLSYEQYF. As DNA, the CDR3 is TGTGCCAGCAGCCACCGGGACAACGACCTCTCCTACGAGCAGTACTTC.

The rearrangement uses TRBV6-6 and TRBJ2-3; tentatively, D is TRBD2 (6 bases). Trimming pared 2 bases from V and 4 bases from J, leaving 13 bases between. This CDR3 region has 15 residues. The germline CDR1 and CDR2 sequences are MNHNY and SVGAGI (reference sequence). The CDR3 loop is CASSYPAGVADTQYF. For the CDR3, the DNA is TGTGCCAGCAGTTACCCAGCGGGCGTAGCAGATACGCAGTATTTT.

This clonotype has a handful of counts. The chain has TRBV28 and TRBJ2-1, with 9 positions matching TRBD2. The CDR3 has 15 residues. Germline lookup yields CDR1 MDHEN and CDR2 SYDVKM. The V and J ends lost 4 bases and 6 bases, in that order; junction bases with no gene match: 7. CDR3 in DNA: TGTGCCAGCAGTTATGAACGTAGCGGGGGCAATGAGCAGTTCTTC. Protein sequence: CASSYERSGGNEQFF.

In nucleotides, the CDR3 is TGTGCCAGCAGTTTCAGGCAGGGTGGGGAAAAACTGTTTTTT. It translates to CASSFRQGGEKLFF. This chain uses TRBV28 with TRBJ1-4; maybe TRBD1 (5 bases). CDR1 is MDHEN and CDR2 is SYDVKM in the germline V gene. Deletions cut 3 bases from V and 8 bases from J, with 13 bases between. This CDR3 is built from 14 residues.

In its sample, this clonotype was seen many times. The chain recombines TRBV5-4 with TRBJ2-3; 13 bases agree with TRBD2. V lost 4 bases, J lost 3 bases, and 2 bases stayed unmatched. The CDR3 totals 15 residues. CDR1 and CDR2 from the germline V gene are SGHNT and YYREEE (reference sequence). CDR3 DNA: TGTGCCAGCAGCGGGACTAGCGGGGCGACAGATACGCAGTATTTT. This gives the protein CASSGTSGATDTQYF.

A few counts support this clonotype. J is TRBJ2-5 and V is TRBV9, with 9 bases lining up with TRBD1. This CDR3 has 16 residues. In germline, CDR1 is SGDLS, CDR2 YYNGEE. J lost 4 bases, V lost 4 bases, and 11 bases had no gene match. The CDR3 loop reads CASSLVPGTGRETQYF. The CDR3 bases are TGTGCCAGCAGCTTAGTGCCCGGGACAGGGAGAGAGACCCAGTACTTC.

This clonotype was found many times. This chain connects TRBV7-3 to TRBJ2-5, with D hard to call. The CDR3 totals 13 residues. Germline V CDR1 and CDR2: SGHTA, FQGTGA. Trimming removed 0 bases at V and 5 bases at J, with 7 bases between. The CDR3 protein is CASSLTIEETQYF. CDR3 nucleotides: TGTGCCAGCAGCTTAACGATAGAGGAGACCCAGTACTTC.

This clonotype was seen a few times. This chain joins TRBV12-3 or TRBV12-4 and TRBJ1-1; D gene ambiguous. This CDR3 comprises 12 residues. The germline V and J ends were trimmed by 3 bases and 5 bases, with 7 bases remaining between them. The CDR3 nucleotides are TGTGCCAGCAGTTTCTCCAGGACTGAAGCTTTCTTT. It yields the protein CASSFSRTEAFF.

This clonotype was seen a few times. J is TRBJ1-3 and V is TRBV7-2, with D perhaps TRBD1 (5 bases). This CDR3 comprises 16 residues. In germline, CDR1 is SGHTA, CDR2 FQGNSA. V was shortened by 3 bases and J by 2 bases, with 14 bases between the two germline ends. The CDR3 sequence: CASSFFGGITGNTIYF. Here the CDR3 DNA reads TGTGCCAGCAGCTTTTTCGGGGGTATCACTGGAAACACCATATATTTT.

This clonotype was detected a few times. This chain joins TRBV10-3 and TRBJ2-2; D is perhaps TRBD2 (5 bases). Trimming stripped 6 bases from V and 5 bases from J, with 13 bases between. Looked up from germline, CDR1 is ENHRY and CDR2 is SYGVKD. The CDR3 contains 14 residues. The CDR3 sequence is CAIRAEGWTGELFF. CDR3 DNA: TGTGCCATCAGGGCCGAGGGATGGACCGGGGAGCTGTTTTTT.

This clonotype came up a few times. The chain employs TRBV9 and TRBJ1-4; D is undetermined. Germline V gives CDR1 SGDLS, CDR2 YYNGEE. This CDR3 has 15 residues. The V and J ends lost 0 bases and 2 bases respectively, with 8 bases between them. The CDR3 reads CASSVEVETNEKLFF. The CDR3 coding sequence is TGTGCCAGCAGCGTAGAAGTTGAGACTAATGAAAAACTGTTTTTT.

The rearrangement uses TRBV7-6 and TRBJ2-3, with D possibly matching TRBD1 (5 bases). The length of the CDR3 is 14 residues. Germline V lookup: CDR1 SGHVS, CDR2 FNYEAQ. Trimming took 1 base from V and 5 from J, leaving 10 bases between them. The CDR3 here is CASSLGQGKDTQYF. CDR3 nucleotide sequence: TGTGCCAGCAGCTTAGGGCAGGGTAAAGATACGCAGTATTTT.

This sequence joins TRBV3-1 and TRBJ1-4, with D unclear. Trimming removed 0 bases at V and 0 bases at J, with 11 bases between. The V gene's germline CDR1 is LGHDT and CDR2 YNNKEL (reference sequence). This CDR3 is built from 17 residues. This chain's CDR3 is CASSQEVARTTNEKLFF. For the CDR3, the DNA is TGTGCCAGCAGCCAAGAGGTGGCCAGAACAACTAATGAAAAACTGTTTTTT.

The sample holds many counts of this clonotype. The V gene is TRBV6-6, the J gene TRBJ1-4; 8 bases fit TRBD1. Germline V gene data show CDR1 as MNHNY and CDR2 as SVGAGI (reference sequence). This CDR3 contains 12 residues. Trimming cost V 7 bases and J 8 bases; bases outside gene matches: 3. CDR3 protein: CASTGGLEKLFF. The CDR3 DNA reads as TGTGCCAGCACAGGGGGCCTCGAAAAACTGTTTTTT.